The 5 T cell receptor beta chains listed next were all sequenced from one sample in a study of shared clonotypes between healthy human individuals. Data came from immunoSEQ multiplex PCR; TCRdb stores just in-frame clones and leaves some out. The sample lists over a million clones; more than 75% were seen once. Sequencing was done on a sample of memory CD4+ T cells from PBMCs. Subset of the sample: CD45RA-negative fraction. These receptors all stem from a man aged 18 to 29 in good health. Some clones in this sample may be carry-over from other donors' samples.

About this clone: A much larger clone is a single base away; this may be a read error. This specimen includes other DNA sequences encoding the same CDR3. This chain uses TRBV30 with TRBJ1-1; D gene ambiguous. Trimming shortened V by 2 bases and J by 7 bases, and 8 bases separated the two germline ends. In germline, CDR1 is GTSNPN, CDR2 SVGIG (reference sequence). CDR3 size: 11 residues. The CDR3 DNA is TGTGCCTGGAGTAGGGCAGGTGAAGCTTTCTTT. Translated, it gives CAWSRAGEAFF.

V usage is TRBV6-1 and J usage is TRBJ1-4, with D possibly being TRBD1 (6 bases). The CDR3 loop spans 14 amino acids. Per germline, CDR1 MNHNS and CDR2 SASEGT. Trimming cost V 5 bases and J 2 bases, with 9 bases left between them. The CDR3 here is CASSRDTTNEKLFF. Here the CDR3 DNA reads TGTGCCAGCAGTAGGGACACGACTAATGAAAAACTGTTTTTT.

This chain connects TRBV18 to TRBJ1-1, with no clear D. V dropped 1 base and J dropped 0 bases, with 12 bases sitting between them. CDR3 length: 16 residues. Germline V lookup: CDR1 KGHSH, CDR2 LQKENI. The CDR3 here is CASSPQQSWLNTEAFF. As DNA, the CDR3 is TGTGCCAGCTCACCACAGCAAAGTTGGTTGAACACTGAAGCTTTCTTT.

This chain joins TRBV2 and TRBJ1-1; D gene unclear. The CDR3 runs to 13 residues. Deletions cut 6 bases from V and 10 bases from J, with 18 bases between. Germline CDR1 SNHLY, CDR2 FYNNEI. Here the CDR3 reads CASSVGRQYGAFF. As DNA, the CDR3 is TGTGCCAGCAGCGTCGGCAGGCAGTACGGAGCTTTCTTT.

This clone was detected ten times or more. V usage is TRBV11-2 and J usage is TRBJ2-1; 8 positions match TRBD2. Looked up from germline, CDR1 is SGHAT and CDR2 is FQNNGV. The CDR3 extends over 16 amino acids. The trim removed 6 bases at V and 5 bases at J, leaving 12 bases unmatched. In DNA, the CDR3 is TGTGCCAGCAGATTCATTCGGGGGGGGTCCCACAATGAGCAGTTCTTC. Residues: CASRFIRGGSHNEQFF.